Presented here are 31 T cell receptor beta chains from one specimen sequenced in a study of CD8 T cells in ankylosing spondylitis. Study-wide results and limits: For ankylosing spondylitis blood, a TCR beta motif of about 8 highly homologous variants appeared characteristic.

MiXCR, applied by TCRdb to the 5' RACE reads, yields one record per CDR3 protein. The sample lists some 840,000 distinct CDR3 sequences, 12% occurring once. No antigen has been identified for these receptors. The sample taken for sequencing was blood, either unsorted or a sorted T cell fraction (not recorded which). All receptors come from a male donor with ankylosing spondylitis.

This clonotype came up a few times. V and J are TRBV20-1 and TRBJ2-3; 7 bases match TRBD2. Trimming removed 5 bases from V and 6 bases from J; junction bases left unmatched: 8. From germline, CDR1 is DFQATT and CDR2 SNEGSKA (reference sequence). The CDR3 has 13 amino acids. CDR3 in DNA: TGCAGTGCTGGAGCGGGATGGGGGGATACGCAGTATTTT. Amino acids: CSAGAGWGDTQYF.

This clonotype occurred a few times. This chain joins TRBV10-3 and TRBJ2-1; D possibly corresponds to TRBD2 (6 bases). The CDR3 contains 17 residues. V lost 5 bases to trimming and J lost 5 bases, with 22 bases between them. Germline CDR1 reads ENHRY; CDR2 reads SYGVKD. The CDR3 here is CAISPGGGAGKNNEQFF. DNA of the CDR3: TGTGCCATCAGTCCTGGAGGTGGCGCGGGAAAGAACAATGAGCAGTTCTTC.

The V gene is TRBV5-1, the J gene TRBJ2-3; D is tentatively TRBD1 or TRBD2 (6 bases each). Germline loops: CDR1 SGHRS, CDR2 YFSETQ. This CDR3 is 15 amino acids long. V was pared by 0 bases and J by 6 bases, with 14 bases between. This CDR3 reads CASSLAGGGPDTQYF. The CDR3 region has the DNA TGCGCCAGCAGCTTGGCCGGTGGGGGGCCCGATACGCAGTATTTT.

This clonotype appeared a few times. The chain recombines TRBV5-1 with TRBJ2-7; D possibly uses TRBD1 or TRBD2 (5 bases each). Germline V lookup: CDR1 SGHRS, CDR2 YFSETQ. Trimming pared 0 bases from V and 0 bases from J, leaving 13 bases between. The CDR3 consists of 16 residues. The CDR3 sequence: CASSLVPLGDSYEQYF. CDR3 sequence (DNA): TGCGCCAGCAGCTTGGTCCCTCTGGGGGACTCCTACGAGCAGTACTTC.

This clonotype has just a few counts. The chain carries TRBV25-1 and TRBJ2-7; 10 bases fit TRBD1. The CDR3 spans 16 residues. V lost 3 bases and J lost 4; bases outside the gene matches: 9. CDR1 and CDR2 from the germline V gene are MGHDK and SYGVNS. Written as DNA, the CDR3 is TGTGCCAGCAGTGATTCCCGGACAGGGGGATTGTACGAGCAGTACTTC. This gives the protein CASSDSRTGGLYEQYF.

The chain joins TRBV6-2 or TRBV6-3 to TRBJ2-4; D remains unclear. V shed 4 bases and J shed 0 bases, with 19 bases lying between them. Germline lookup yields CDR1 MNHEY and CDR2 SVGEGT. This CDR3 is built from 18 residues. The CDR3 here is CASSSTPHQGIAKNIQYF. The CDR3 nucleotides read TGTGCCAGCAGTTCTACCCCTCATCAAGGGATAGCCAAAAACATTCAGTACTTC.

This clonotype has just a few counts. The V and J genes are TRBV18 and TRBJ1-5; no firm D call. Germline-derived CDR1 and CDR2 are KGHSH and LQKENI. This CDR3 has 14 amino acids. The V gene lost 6 bases and the J gene lost 5 bases, with 14 bases spanning the gap. The CDR3 DNA sequence: TGTGCCAGCTCTTGGGATGGTTACTATCAGCCCCAGCATTTT. Its translation: CASSWDGYYQPQHF.

This clonotype was picked up a small number of times. The gene calls are TRBV18 and TRBJ2-2; no firm D call. Germline V gives CDR1 KGHSH, CDR2 LQKENI. The CDR3 contains 13 residues. Trimming cost V 0 bases and J 6 bases, with 5 bases left between them. The CDR3 DNA reads TGTGCCAGCTCACCACCTTTGGCCGGGGAGCTGTTTTTT. Amino acids: CASSPPLAGELFF.

J is TRBJ2-3 and V is TRBV20-1; D is ambiguous. From germline, CDR1 is DFQATT and CDR2 SNEGSKA (reference sequence). There are 12 residues in the CDR3. Trimming removed 5 bases at V and 11 bases at J, with 17 bases between. CDR3 DNA: TGCAGTGCTTCAACCCTTACTCTACAGCAGTATTTT. This encodes CSASTLTLQQYF.

This clonotype has ten or more counts. The chain employs TRBV14 and TRBJ1-1; D ambiguous. CDR1 and CDR2 (germline): SGHDN, FVKESK. This CDR3 comprises 13 residues. V was clipped by 5 bases and J by 0 bases, with 7 bases between them. CDR3 sequence reads: CASSGHVNTEAFF. CDR3 sequence (DNA): TGTGCCAGCAGCGGTCACGTGAACACTGAAGCTTTCTTT.

This clonotype was counted ten times or more. The rearrangement links TRBV29-1 to TRBJ2-3, with TRBD1 matching over 8 bases. The CDR3 loop spans 12 amino acids. Trimming cost V 8 bases and J 1 base; bases outside gene matches: 2. Germline-derived CDR1 and CDR2 are SQVTM and ANQGSEA. The CDR3, as DNA: TGCAGCTCGGACAGGGGCACAGATACGCAGTATTTT. Translated, it gives CSSDRGTDTQYF.

This clonotype was picked up many times. The chain has TRBV29-1 and TRBJ2-3; 10 bases align to TRBD1. CDR1 and CDR2 (germline): SQVTM, ANQGSEA. The CDR3 is 16 amino acids. The V gene end was trimmed by 6 bases and the J gene end by 7 bases; junction bases not matched to a gene: 16. Here the CDR3 DNA reads TGCAGCGTGATCTCCCCCGGGGACAGGGGAGGAAATACGCAGTATTTT. Translating gives CSVISPGDRGGNTQYF.

V usage is TRBV7-2 and J usage is TRBJ1-5; no definite D call. Trimming pared 3 bases from V and 2 bases from J, leaving 11 bases between. This CDR3 spans 15 amino acids. Germline lookup yields CDR1 SGHTA and CDR2 FQGNSA. CDR3 region: CASSLGPSGNQPQHF. For the CDR3, the DNA is TGTGCCAGCAGCTTGGGCCCGAGCGGCAATCAGCCCCAGCATTTT.

This clonotype was recorded many times. The chain carries TRBV12-3 or TRBV12-4 and TRBJ1-1, with TRBD1 matching 9 bases. This CDR3 has 13 amino acids. Unmatched junction bases numbered 4, after V lost 7 bases and J lost 4 bases. The DNA of the CDR3 is TGTGCCAGCATTACGACAGGGGGCACTGAAGCTTTCTTT. Translation: CASITTGGTEAFF.

This clonotype has a count of ten or more. The chain has TRBV20-1 and TRBJ2-5; TRBD2 might be the D (7 bases). The V and J ends lost 6 bases and 4 bases respectively, with 18 bases between them. The germline CDR1 and CDR2 sequences are DFQATT and SNEGSKA (reference sequence). The CDR3 length is 14 residues. The CDR3 bases are TGCAGTGCCGGAGGGGGGAGGGGAGGAGAGACCCAGTACTTC. This translates into CSAGGGRGGETQYF.

The CDR3 bases are TGCGCCAGCAGCTTTGGGGTTACTTACGAGCAGTACTTC. This gives the protein CASSFGVTYEQYF. The chain links TRBV5-1 to TRBJ2-7; no reliable D call. The CDR3 has 13 amino acids. Germline V lookup: CDR1 SGHRS, CDR2 YFSETQ. V lost 2 bases and J 4 bases, leaving 10 bases between the germline ends.

The chain's CDR3 is CASSSATEQFF. The DNA of the CDR3 is TGTGCCAGCAGTTCGGCAACTGAGCAGTTCTTC. The chain recombines TRBV6-2 or TRBV6-3 with TRBJ2-1; D is ambiguous. The V end lost 4 bases, the J end lost 9 bases, and 7 bases lay between the germline ends. Germline V gene sequence: CDR1 MNHEY, CDR2 SVGEGT. This CDR3 is 11 amino acids long.

The chain has TRBV15 and TRBJ2-3, with a tentative D call TRBD2 (5 bases). Looked up from germline, CDR1 is LNHNV and CDR2 is YYDKDF (reference sequence). The CDR3 has 13 amino acids. V dropped 0 bases and J dropped 8 bases, with 9 bases sitting between them. The CDR3, as DNA: TGTGCCACCAGCAGAGAAGCCCGGGGTACGCAGTATTTT. It specifies CATSREARGTQYF.

A few counts support this clonotype. J is TRBJ2-7 and V is TRBV7-2; 12 bases are a match to TRBD2. This CDR3 comprises 16 residues. V lost 4 bases to trimming and J lost 3 bases; unmatched junction nucleotides: 7. Germline V CDR1 and CDR2: SGHTA, FQGNSA. In nucleotides, the CDR3 is TGTGCCAGCAGCTCAAGCCCGACTAGCGGGAGCTACGAGCAGTACTTC. It yields the protein CASSSSPTSGSYEQYF.

This chain links TRBV6-5 with TRBJ1-1; D is unclear. This CDR3 is 13 amino acids long. Looked up from germline, CDR1 is MNHEY and CDR2 is SVGAGI. Deletions cut 0 bases from V and 11 bases from J, with 13 bases between. The CDR3 DNA reads as TGTGCCAGCAGTTACTCGAATATGGAATTGGCTTTCTTT. Translated, it gives CASSYSNMELAFF.

With respect to this clonotype: This may come from a read error, since a much larger clone is one base off. The chain combines TRBV20-1 with TRBJ2-7; D not certain. Between the trimmed V and J ends, which lost 3 bases and 0 bases, there was a span of 6 bases. The germline V gene has CDR1 DFQATT and CDR2 SNEGSKA (reference sequence). The CDR3 spans 12 residues. CDR3 in DNA: TGCAGTGCTAGTACCAGCTCCTACGAGCAGTACTTC. Residues: CSASTSSYEQYF.

This clonotype was counted ten times or more. V is TRBV20-1 and J is TRBJ2-1; D uncertain. Trimming shortened V by 7 bases and J by 3 bases, and 7 bases separated the two germline ends. CDR3 length equals 11 residues. CDR1 is DFQATT and CDR2 is SNEGSKA in the germline V gene (reference sequence). The CDR3: CSGGGYNEQFF. CDR3 bases: TGCAGTGGCGGTGGCTACAATGAGCAGTTCTTC.

In this sample, this clonotype turned up a few times. The genes are TRBV7-2 and TRBJ1-5; D ambiguous. This CDR3 is built from 14 residues. Germline V CDR1 and CDR2: SGHTA, FQGNSA. Trimming removed 5 bases at V and 3 bases at J, with 11 bases between. CDR3 sequence (DNA): TGTGCCAGCAGCCTATCGGGATTCAATCAGCCCCAGCATTTT. This sequence encodes CASSLSGFNQPQHF.

The rearrangement joins TRBV5-1 to TRBJ2-7; the match to TRBD1 covers 9 bases. Germline CDR1 and CDR2: SGHRS and YFSETQ. The CDR3 runs to 14 residues. J gave up 4 bases and V 4 bases, and 6 bases lay outside the gene matches. The DNA for the CDR3 is TGCGCCAGCAGCATACCGGGACAGGGTTACGAGCAGTACTTC. Amino acid sequence: CASSIPGQGYEQYF. The complete variable domain, with remaining parts taken from reference TRBV5-1 and TRBJ2-7, reads KAGVTQTPRYLIKTRGQQVTLSCSPISGHRSVSWYQQTPGQGLQFLFEYFSETQRNKGNFPGRFSGRQFSNSRSEMNVSTLELGDSALYLCASSIPGQGYEQYFGPGTRLTVT.

A few counts support this clonotype. This chain connects TRBV20-1 to TRBJ2-3, with TRBD2 matching 10 bases. V lost 0 bases to trimming and J lost 2 bases; unmatched junction nucleotides: 2. This CDR3 has 15 residues. The germline V gene encodes CDR1 DFQATT and CDR2 SNEGSKA (reference sequence). The CDR3 coding sequence is TGCAGTGCTAGAGAACTAGCGGGGAACACAGATACGCAGTATTTT. Translation: CSARELAGNTDTQYF.

The genes are TRBV7-2 and TRBJ2-7; D call uncertain. Trimming removed 5 bases at V and 4 bases at J, with 9 bases between. In germline, CDR1 is SGHTA, CDR2 FQGNSA. The CDR3 has 12 residues. CDR3 DNA sequence: TGTGCCAGCAGCCAAGCTGTATACGAGCAGTACTTC. It codes for CASSQAVYEQYF.

The CDR3 nucleotides are TGTGCCAGCAGATCCTTGGGAGCCCCAGGGCATACGCAGTATTTT. It codes for CASRSLGAPGHTQYF. The chain joins TRBV28 to TRBJ2-3; D may be TRBD1 or TRBD2 (5 bases each). V was clipped by 6 bases and J by 7 bases, with 20 bases between them. CDR1 is MDHEN and CDR2 is SYDVKM in the germline V gene. This CDR3 region has 15 residues.

There are many counts of this clonotype. The chain combines TRBV29-1 with TRBJ2-7; no firm D call. Germline assignment: CDR1 SQVTM and CDR2 ANQGSEA. This CDR3 contains 13 residues. V shed 1 base and J shed 7 bases, with 14 bases lying between them. The CDR3 nucleotides read TGCAGCGTTGAAGTGGGGTGGGATCTTGAGCAGTACTTC. The encoded protein is CSVEVGWDLEQYF.

This clonotype showed up just a few times. This sequence joins TRBV20-1 and TRBJ1-2; possible D gene TRBD1, 5 bases. Germline CDR1 is DFQATT and CDR2 is SNEGSKA (reference sequence). This CDR3 region has 13 residues. V was cut by 5 bases and J by 1 base, with 11 bases left in between. In DNA form, the CDR3 reads TGCAGTGCTCCAGACAGAATTAACTATGGCTACACCTTC. Its protein is CSAPDRINYGYTF.

J is TRBJ2-5 and V is TRBV12-3 or TRBV12-4; D ambiguous. The V and J ends lost 1 base and 5 bases respectively, with 8 bases between them. CDR3 length: 13 residues. The CDR3 sequence is CASSLVAMETQYF. In nucleotides, the CDR3 is TGTGCCAGCAGTTTAGTTGCCATGGAGACCCAGTACTTC.

There are a few counts of this clonotype. The chain joins TRBV5-5 to TRBJ2-5; no clear D. The germline V and J ends were trimmed by 0 bases and 3 bases, with 6 bases remaining between them. The germline gives CDR1 SGHKS, CDR2 YYEKEE (reference sequence). This CDR3 has 13 residues. CDR3 sequence: CASSLDSKETQYF. DNA of the CDR3: TGTGCCAGCAGCTTGGACAGTAAAGAGACCCAGTACTTC.